A single sample is the source of the 5 T cell receptor beta chains below, sequenced in a study of T cell responses to AZD1222 COVID-19 vaccine. Sequencing used immunoSEQ multiplex PCR; TCRdb keeps in-frame clones, though not all of them. The sample yields roughly 120,000 clones, 85% to 95% seen once. The material sequenced was peripheral blood, taken on day 0 of AZD1222 vaccination. These receptors were obtained from an adult in good health.

This chain joins TRBV30 and TRBJ2-7; the D gene is possibly TRBD1 (6 bases). Germline lookup yields CDR1 GTSNPN and CDR2 SVGIG (reference sequence). CDR3 length: 13 amino acids. V gave up 3 bases and J gave up 0 bases, with 9 bases separating them. The CDR3 coding sequence is TGTGCCTGGAGCCAGGACAGCTCCTACGAGCAGTACTTC. Protein product: CAWSQDSSYEQYF.

The chain joins TRBV28 to TRBJ1-5; 8 nucleotides match TRBD1. Germline V gene sequence: CDR1 MDHEN, CDR2 SYDVKM. With 5 bases clipped from V and 5 bases from J, the junction kept 5 bases outside the gene matches. This CDR3 has 14 amino acids. CDR3 coding DNA: TGTGCCAGCAGTCCTGGACAGGGTGATCAGCCCCAGCATTTT. It is translated as CASSPGQGDQPQHF.

The chain employs TRBV28 and TRBJ1-1; D not resolved. Germline lookup yields CDR1 MDHEN and CDR2 SYDVKM. V was cut by 5 bases and J by 1 base, with 14 bases left in between. The CDR3 runs to 15 residues. CDR3 region: CASSPHHRKNTEAFF. In DNA form, the CDR3 reads TGTGCCAGCAGTCCCCATCATAGGAAGAACACTGAAGCTTTCTTT.

The chain employs TRBV18 and TRBJ1-6, with D unclear. Germline V gives CDR1 KGHSH, CDR2 LQKENI. With 0 bases removed from V and 8 bases from J, the gap between germline ends came to 2 bases. This CDR3 region has 12 residues. CDR3 DNA: TGTGCCAGCTCACCACCTTATTCACCCCTCCACTTT. Its protein product is CASSPPYSPLHF.

V usage is TRBV3-1 (or the pseudogene TRBV3-2) and J usage is TRBJ1-2; tentatively, D is TRBD1 (6 bases). The V end was cut by 6 bases, the J end by 4 bases, with 15 bases between. CDR3 size: 14 residues. The germline CDR1 and CDR2 sequences are LGHDT and YNNKEL (reference sequence). The CDR3 reads CASRETQGSYGYTF. CDR3 in DNA: TGTGCCAGCAGGGAGACACAGGGAAGCTATGGCTACACCTTC.